This passage covers 12 T cell receptor beta chains from one sample sequenced in a study of T cells after yellow fever vaccination. MiXCR was run by TCRdb on the 5' RACE reads, yielding one entry per CDR3 protein. The repertoire holds just under 600,000 distinct CDR3 sequences, with less than 15% as singletons. The material was PBMCs, obtained on the day of the yellow fever booster vaccination. These receptor sequences come from a man aged 25-40 years who received the YFV17D yellow fever vaccine.

J is TRBJ1-1 and V is TRBV7-9; TRBD1 matches at 7 bases. This CDR3 has 15 residues. V was pared by 1 base and J by 6 bases, with 8 bases of the junction left unmatched. In germline, CDR1 is SEHNR, CDR2 FQNEAQ (reference sequence). Here the CDR3 reads CASSLERTGGPEAFF. The CDR3 DNA reads TGTGCCAGCAGCTTAGAAAGGACAGGCGGCCCTGAAGCTTTCTTT. The complete variable domain, with remaining parts taken from reference TRBV7-9 and TRBJ1-1, reads DTGVSQNPRHKITKRGQNVTFRCDPISEHNRLYWYRQTLGQGPEFLTYFQNEAQLEKSRLLSDRFSAERPKGSFSTLEIQRTEQGDSAMYLCASSLERTGGPEAFFGQGTRLTVV.

This clonotype was seen a few times. V is TRBV6-5 and J is TRBJ2-7; TRBD1 or TRBD2 may be the D gene (7 bases each). The CDR3 length is 12 residues. In germline, CDR1 is MNHEY, CDR2 SVGAGI. The V end lost 8 bases, the J end lost 4 bases, and 12 bases lay between the germline ends. The CDR3 sequence: CASGRGLYEQYF. CDR3 DNA: TGTGCCAGCGGGAGGGGGCTATACGAGCAGTACTTC.

V is TRBV28 and J is TRBJ2-5, with 7 nucleotides matching TRBD1. V lost 4 bases, J lost 2 bases, and 13 bases stayed unmatched. The CDR3 runs 17 residues. Germline V gene lookup returns CDR1 MDHEN and CDR2 SYDVKM. The DNA for the CDR3 is TGTGCCAGCAGTTCCCGGGGTATGGGACAGCAACAAGAGACCCAGTACTTC. Translating gives CASSSRGMGQQQETQYF.

The J gene is TRBJ1-5, the V gene TRBV19; D unresolved. This CDR3 comprises 13 residues. Trimming pared 6 bases from V and 5 bases from J, leaving 11 bases between. Germline V gene data show CDR1 as LNHDA and CDR2 as SQIVND (reference sequence). The CDR3 is CASSSMGHQPQHF. The CDR3 DNA reads TGTGCCAGTAGCTCCATGGGCCATCAGCCCCAGCATTTT.

The V gene is TRBV6-7, the J gene TRBJ2-7; tentative D call: TRBD1 (5 bases). TRBV6-7 is an ORF for which the function is uncertain. This CDR3 is 15 amino acids long. V lost 4 bases and J lost 3, with 16 bases in between. The DNA of the CDR3 is TGTGCCAGCAGTTTCGACACGACAGCCTACTACGAGCAGTACTTC. Its protein is CASSFDTTAYYEQYF.

This clonotype was observed a few times. The genes are TRBV12-3 or TRBV12-4 and TRBJ2-1, with 7 bases fitting TRBD2. J lost 10 bases, V lost 6 bases, and 3 bases had no gene match. The CDR3 loop spans 11 amino acids. CDR3 in amino acids: CASRKTSEQFF. CDR3 bases: TGTGCCAGCAGGAAGACTAGCGAGCAGTTCTTC.

The genes are TRBV15 and TRBJ2-7; the D gene could be TRBD1 or TRBD2 (5 bases each). Germline assignment: CDR1 LNHNV and CDR2 YYDKDF (reference sequence). V was pared by 3 bases and J by 2 bases, with 14 bases between. This CDR3 spans 15 amino acids. CDR3 bases: TGTGCCACCAGCAGCTCCGGGACGGCAACCTACGAGCAGTACTTC. As protein: CATSSSGTATYEQYF.

This clonotype occurred a few times. The rearrangement joins TRBV5-5 to TRBJ1-1, with 7 bases matching TRBD1. Germline CDR1 reads SGHKS; CDR2 reads YYEKEE (reference sequence). J gave up 9 bases and V 4 bases, and 3 bases lay outside the gene matches. This CDR3 is 11 amino acids long. For the CDR3, the DNA is TGTGCCAGCAGCGCGGGACAGAAAGCTTTCTTT. The encoded protein is CASSAGQKAFF.

This clonotype turned up a few times. J is TRBJ1-6 and V is TRBV20-1; D ambiguous. The V and J ends lost 4 bases and 8 bases respectively, with 9 bases between them. There are 12 residues in the CDR3. Germline CDR1 and CDR2: DFQATT and SNEGSKA (reference sequence). Here the CDR3 reads CSAMSPYSPLHF. As DNA, the CDR3 is TGCAGTGCTATGAGCCCTTATTCACCCCTCCACTTT.

This clonotype was seen a handful of times. The rearrangement joins TRBV7-8 to TRBJ1-1; no firm D call. CDR1 and CDR2 from the germline V gene are SGHVS and FQNEAQ. Trimming took off 6 bases at V and 1 base at J, with 12 bases between the two ends. The CDR3 has 14 amino acids. The DNA for the CDR3 is TGTGCCAGCAGGGGGAAAGGAGCGAACACTGAAGCTTTCTTT. Its translation: CASRGKGANTEAFF.

This clonotype was counted only a few times. The junction departs from germline at one end; a sequencing error may be responsible. The J gene is TRBJ2-1, the V gene TRBV7-2; D may be TRBD2 (5 bases). CDR3 size: 13 residues. CDR1 is SGHTA, CDR2 FQGNSA, per germline. CDR3 loop: CASRLGEGRAQFF. Here the CDR3 DNA reads TGTGCCAGCCGCTTAGGAGAGGGCCGAGCGCAGTTCTTC.

The rearrangement uses TRBV20-1 and TRBJ2-5; D remains unclear. The CDR3 has 14 amino acids. Per the germline V gene, CDR1 is DFQATT and CDR2 is SNEGSKA (reference sequence). V was cut by 1 base and J by 1 base, with 10 bases left in between. The CDR3, as DNA: TGCAGTGCTAGAGTGGCCGGGCTCCAAGAGACCCAGTACTTC. Protein sequence: CSARVAGLQETQYF.